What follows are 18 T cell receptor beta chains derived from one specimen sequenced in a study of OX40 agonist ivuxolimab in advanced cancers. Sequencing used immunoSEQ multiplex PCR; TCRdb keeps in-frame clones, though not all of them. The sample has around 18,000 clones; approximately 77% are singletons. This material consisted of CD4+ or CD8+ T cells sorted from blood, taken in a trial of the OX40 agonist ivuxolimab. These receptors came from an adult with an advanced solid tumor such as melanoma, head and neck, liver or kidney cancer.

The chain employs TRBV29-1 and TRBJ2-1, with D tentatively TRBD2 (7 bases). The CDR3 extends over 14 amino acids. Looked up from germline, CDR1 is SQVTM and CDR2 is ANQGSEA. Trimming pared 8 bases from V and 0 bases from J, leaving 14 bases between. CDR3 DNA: TGCAGCTCCGACGGGGGGCACTCCTACAATGAGCAGTTCTTC. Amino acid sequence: CSSDGGHSYNEQFF.

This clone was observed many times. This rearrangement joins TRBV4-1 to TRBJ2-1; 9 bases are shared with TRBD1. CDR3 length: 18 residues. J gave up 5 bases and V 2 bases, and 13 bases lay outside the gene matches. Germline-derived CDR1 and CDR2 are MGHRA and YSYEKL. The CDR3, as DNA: TGCGCCAGCAGCCAAAGGGGGGTAGGGGGACAGGGTGACAATGAGCAGTTCTTC. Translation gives CASSQRGVGGQGDNEQFF.

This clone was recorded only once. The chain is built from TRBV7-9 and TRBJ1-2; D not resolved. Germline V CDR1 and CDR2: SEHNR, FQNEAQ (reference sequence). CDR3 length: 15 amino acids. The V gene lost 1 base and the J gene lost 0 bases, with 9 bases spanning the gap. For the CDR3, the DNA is TGTGCCAGCAGCTTAGGTGGTGATTCTAACTATGGCTACACCTTC. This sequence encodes CASSLGGDSNYGYTF.

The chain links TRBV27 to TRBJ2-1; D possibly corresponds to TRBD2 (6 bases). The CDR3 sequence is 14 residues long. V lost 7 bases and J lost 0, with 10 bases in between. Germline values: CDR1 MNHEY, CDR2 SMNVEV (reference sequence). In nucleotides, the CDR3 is TGTGCCAGCATGATAGCGGCCTCCTACAATGAGCAGTTCTTC. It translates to CASMIAASYNEQFF.

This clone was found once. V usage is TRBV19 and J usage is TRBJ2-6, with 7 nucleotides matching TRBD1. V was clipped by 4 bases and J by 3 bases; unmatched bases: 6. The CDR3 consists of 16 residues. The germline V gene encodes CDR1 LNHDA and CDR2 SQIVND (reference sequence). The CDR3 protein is CASSSQQGSGANVLTF. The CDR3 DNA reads TGTGCCAGTAGTAGCCAACAGGGGAGTGGGGCCAACGTCCTGACTTTC.

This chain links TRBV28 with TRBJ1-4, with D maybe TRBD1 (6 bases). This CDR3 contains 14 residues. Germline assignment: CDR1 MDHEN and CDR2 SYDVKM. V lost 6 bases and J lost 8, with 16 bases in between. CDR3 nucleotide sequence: TGTGCCAGCAGAAAATCCTACACAGGGGAAAAACTGTTTTTT. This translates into CASRKSYTGEKLFF.

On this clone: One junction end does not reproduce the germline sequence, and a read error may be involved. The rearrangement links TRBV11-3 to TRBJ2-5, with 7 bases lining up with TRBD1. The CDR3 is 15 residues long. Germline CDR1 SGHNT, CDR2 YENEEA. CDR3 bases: TGCGCCAGCAGCCAAGATGTCGGGACAGCTGAGACCCAGTACTTC. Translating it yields CASSQDVGTAETQYF.

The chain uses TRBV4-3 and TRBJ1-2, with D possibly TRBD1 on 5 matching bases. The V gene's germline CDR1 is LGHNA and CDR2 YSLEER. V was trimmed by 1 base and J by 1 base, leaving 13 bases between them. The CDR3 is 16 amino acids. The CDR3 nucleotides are TGCGCCAGCAGCCAAGGAGGGGTAGATTTTAACTATGGCTACACCTTC. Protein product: CASSQGGVDFNYGYTF.

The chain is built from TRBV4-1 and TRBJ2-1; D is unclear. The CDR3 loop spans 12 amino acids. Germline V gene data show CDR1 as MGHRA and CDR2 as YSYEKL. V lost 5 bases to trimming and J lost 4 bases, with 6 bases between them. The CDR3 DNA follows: TGCGCCAGCAGCACCAATTACAATGAGCAGTTCTTC. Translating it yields CASSTNYNEQFF.

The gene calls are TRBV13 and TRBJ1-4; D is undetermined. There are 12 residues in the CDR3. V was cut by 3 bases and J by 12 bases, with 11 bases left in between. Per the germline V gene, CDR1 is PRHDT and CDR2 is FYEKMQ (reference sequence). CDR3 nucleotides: TGTGCCAGCAGCTTGGATTCTGGTGAACTGTTTTTT. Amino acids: CASSLDSGELFF.

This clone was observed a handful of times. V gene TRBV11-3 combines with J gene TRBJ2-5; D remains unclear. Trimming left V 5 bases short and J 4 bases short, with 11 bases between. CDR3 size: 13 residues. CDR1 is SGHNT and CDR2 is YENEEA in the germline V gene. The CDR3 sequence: CASSPMGLETQYF. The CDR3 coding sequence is TGTGCCAGCAGCCCCATGGGGTTAGAGACCCAGTACTTC.

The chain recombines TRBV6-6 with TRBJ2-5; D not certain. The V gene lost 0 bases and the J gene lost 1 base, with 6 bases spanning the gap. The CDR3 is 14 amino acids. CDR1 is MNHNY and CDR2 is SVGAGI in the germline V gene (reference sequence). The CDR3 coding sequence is TGTGCCAGCAGTTACTCGAACCCCCAAGAGACCCAGTACTTC. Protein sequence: CASSYSNPQETQYF.

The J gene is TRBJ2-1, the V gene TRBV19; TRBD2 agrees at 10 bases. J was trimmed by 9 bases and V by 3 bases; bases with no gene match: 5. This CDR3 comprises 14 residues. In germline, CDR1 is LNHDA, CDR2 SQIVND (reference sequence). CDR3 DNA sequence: TGTGCCAGTAGTATCCTAGCGGGGGAGATTGAGCAGTTCTTC. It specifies CASSILAGEIEQFF.

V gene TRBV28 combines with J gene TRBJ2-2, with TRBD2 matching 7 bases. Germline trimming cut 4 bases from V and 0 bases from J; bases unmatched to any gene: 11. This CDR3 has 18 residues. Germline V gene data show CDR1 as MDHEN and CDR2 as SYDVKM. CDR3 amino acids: CASSSLGGAGPNTGELFF. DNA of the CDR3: TGTGCCAGCAGTTCACTGGGAGGAGCGGGGCCGAACACCGGGGAGCTGTTTTTT.

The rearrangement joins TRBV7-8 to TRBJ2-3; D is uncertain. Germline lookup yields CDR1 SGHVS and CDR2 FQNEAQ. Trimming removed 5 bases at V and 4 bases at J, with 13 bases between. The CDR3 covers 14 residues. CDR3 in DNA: TGTGCCAGCAGCCCCACCGGCCGACCAGATACGCAGTATTTT. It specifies CASSPTGRPDTQYF.

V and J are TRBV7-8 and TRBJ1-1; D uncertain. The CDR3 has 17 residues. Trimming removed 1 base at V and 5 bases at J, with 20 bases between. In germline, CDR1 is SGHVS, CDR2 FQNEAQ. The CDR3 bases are TGTGCCAGCAGCTTAGGACGAGGTTTGGGCATTGGGACTGAAGCTTTCTTT. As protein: CASSLGRGLGIGTEAFF.

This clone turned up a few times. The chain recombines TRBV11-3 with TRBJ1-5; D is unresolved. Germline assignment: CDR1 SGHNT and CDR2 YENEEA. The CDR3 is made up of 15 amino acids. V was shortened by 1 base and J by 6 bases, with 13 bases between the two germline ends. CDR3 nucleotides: TGTGCCAGCAGCTTAGTGGAAGGTTCCGGTCAGCCCCAGCATTTT. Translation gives CASSLVEGSGQPQHF.

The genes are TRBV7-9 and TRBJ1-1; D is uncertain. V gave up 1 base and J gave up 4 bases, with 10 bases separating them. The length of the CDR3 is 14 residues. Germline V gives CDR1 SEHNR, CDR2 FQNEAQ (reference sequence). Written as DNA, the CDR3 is TGTGCCAGCAGCTTAGTAGTGGCGGGCACTGAAGCTTTCTTT. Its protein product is CASSLVVAGTEAFF.